The present TCR beta chain was sequenced within a study of T cells after yellow fever vaccination. Regarding the study as a whole: After the booster, roughly 96% of CD4 and about nine tenths of CD8 primary-response clones were re-detected.

This clonotype showed up just a few times. Its antigen is currently unknown. The CDR3 has 14 amino acids. CDR1 is DFQATT, CDR2 SNEGSKA, per germline (reference sequence). V dropped 5 bases and J dropped 0 bases, with 14 bases sitting between them. UMIs were added to TCR cDNA along with a universal primer site when it was made by 5'RACE template switching. TCRdb ran MiXCR on the 5' RACE reads and lists one entry per CDR3 protein. The sample has approximately 160,000 distinct CDR3 sequences, over 7% seen once; the top ten hold approximately 39%. The chain carries TRBV20-1 and TRBJ2-7, with D possibly being TRBD1 or TRBD2 (5 bases each). This clonotype was obtained from a man between 18 and 35 years old who received the YFV17D yellow fever vaccine. The sequencing here drew on CD8+ T cells sorted from PBMCs, taken 45 days after the yellow fever booster vaccination. In DNA form, the CDR3 reads TGCAGTGCTTCCGGGACGGACAACTCCTACGAGCAGTACGTC. The encoded protein is CSASGTDNSYEQYV.